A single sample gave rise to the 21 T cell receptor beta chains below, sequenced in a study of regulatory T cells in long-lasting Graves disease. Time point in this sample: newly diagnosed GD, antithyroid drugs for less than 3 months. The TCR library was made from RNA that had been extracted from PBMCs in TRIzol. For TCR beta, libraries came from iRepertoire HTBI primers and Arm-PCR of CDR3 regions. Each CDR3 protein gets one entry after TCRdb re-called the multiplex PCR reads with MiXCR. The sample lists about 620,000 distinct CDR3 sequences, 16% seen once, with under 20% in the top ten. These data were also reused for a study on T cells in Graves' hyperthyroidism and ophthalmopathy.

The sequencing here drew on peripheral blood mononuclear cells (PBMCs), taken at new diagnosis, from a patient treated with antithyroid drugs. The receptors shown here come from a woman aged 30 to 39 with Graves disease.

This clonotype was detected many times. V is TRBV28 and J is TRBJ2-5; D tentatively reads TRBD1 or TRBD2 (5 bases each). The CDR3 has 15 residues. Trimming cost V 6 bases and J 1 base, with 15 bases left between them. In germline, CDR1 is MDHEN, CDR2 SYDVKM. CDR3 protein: CASRRPRDPQETQYF. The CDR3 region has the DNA TGTGCCAGCAGACGTCCTCGGGACCCCCAAGAGACCCAGTACTTC.

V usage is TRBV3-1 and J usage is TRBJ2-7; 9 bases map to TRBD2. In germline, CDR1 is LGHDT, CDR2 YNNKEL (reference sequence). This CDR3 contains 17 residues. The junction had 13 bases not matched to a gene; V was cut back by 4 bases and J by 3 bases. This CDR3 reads CASSLPSGSSGVYEQYF. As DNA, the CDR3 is TGTGCCAGCAGCCTTCCTTCAGGTTCTAGCGGGGTCTACGAGCAGTACTTC.

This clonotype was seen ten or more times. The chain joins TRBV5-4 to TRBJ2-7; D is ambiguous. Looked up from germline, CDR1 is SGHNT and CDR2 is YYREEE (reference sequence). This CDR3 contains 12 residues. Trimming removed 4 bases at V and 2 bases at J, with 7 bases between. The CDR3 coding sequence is TGTGCCAGCAGCCGACAACCCTACGAGCAGTACTTC. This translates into CASSRQPYEQYF. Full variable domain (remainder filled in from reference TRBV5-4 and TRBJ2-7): ETGVTQSPTHLIKTRGQQVTLRCSSQSGHNTVSWYQQALGQGPQFIFQYYREEENGRGNFPPRFSGLQFPNYSSELNVNALELDDSALYLCASSRQPYEQYFGPGTRLTVT.

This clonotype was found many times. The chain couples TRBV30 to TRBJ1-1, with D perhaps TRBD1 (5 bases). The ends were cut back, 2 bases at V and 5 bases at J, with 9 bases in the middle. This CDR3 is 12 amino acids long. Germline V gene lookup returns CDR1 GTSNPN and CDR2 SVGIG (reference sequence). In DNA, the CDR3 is TGTGCCTGGAGTTCAGGGAGGACTGAAGCTTTCTTT. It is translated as CAWSSGRTEAFF.

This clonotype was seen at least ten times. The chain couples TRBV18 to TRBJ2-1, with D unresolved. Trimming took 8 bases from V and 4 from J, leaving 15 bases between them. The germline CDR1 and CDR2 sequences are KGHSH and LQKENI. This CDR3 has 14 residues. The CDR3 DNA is TGTGCCAGCAGCCCCCCCGGACCTTACAATGAGCAGTTCTTC. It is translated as CASSPPGPYNEQFF.

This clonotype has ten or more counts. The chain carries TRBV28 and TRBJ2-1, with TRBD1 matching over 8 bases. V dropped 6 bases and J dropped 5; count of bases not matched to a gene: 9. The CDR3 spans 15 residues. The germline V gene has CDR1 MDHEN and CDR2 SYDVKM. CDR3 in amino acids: CASRPTGTGNNEQFF. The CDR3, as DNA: TGTGCCAGCAGGCCCACCGGGACAGGAAACAATGAGCAGTTCTTC.

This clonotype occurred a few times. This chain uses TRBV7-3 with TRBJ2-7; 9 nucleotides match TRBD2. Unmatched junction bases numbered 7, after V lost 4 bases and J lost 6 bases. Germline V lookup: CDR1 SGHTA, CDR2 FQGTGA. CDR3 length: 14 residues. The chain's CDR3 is CASSSSGTSPEQYF. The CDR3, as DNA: TGTGCCAGCAGCTCATCCGGGACTAGCCCCGAGCAGTACTTC.

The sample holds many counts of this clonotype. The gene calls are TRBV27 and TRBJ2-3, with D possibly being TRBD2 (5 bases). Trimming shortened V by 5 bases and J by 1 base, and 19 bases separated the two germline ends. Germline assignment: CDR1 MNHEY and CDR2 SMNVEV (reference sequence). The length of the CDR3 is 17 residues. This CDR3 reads CASSPSTTSWGTDTQYF. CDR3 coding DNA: TGTGCCAGCAGTCCCTCGACTACTTCATGGGGCACAGATACGCAGTATTTT.

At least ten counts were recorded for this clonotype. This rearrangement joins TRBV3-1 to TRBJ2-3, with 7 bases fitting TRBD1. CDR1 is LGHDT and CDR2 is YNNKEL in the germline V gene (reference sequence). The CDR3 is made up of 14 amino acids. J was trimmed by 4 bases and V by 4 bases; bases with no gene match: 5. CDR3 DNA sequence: TGTGCCAGCAGCCCACAGGGGAGCGCAGATACGCAGTATTTT. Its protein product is CASSPQGSADTQYF.

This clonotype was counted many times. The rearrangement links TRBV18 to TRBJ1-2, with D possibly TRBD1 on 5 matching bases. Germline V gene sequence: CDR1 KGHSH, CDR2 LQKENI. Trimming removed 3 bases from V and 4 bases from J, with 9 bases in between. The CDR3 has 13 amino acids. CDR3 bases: TGTGCCAGCTCACCGCTCGACAGCTATGGCTACACCTTC. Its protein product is CASSPLDSYGYTF.

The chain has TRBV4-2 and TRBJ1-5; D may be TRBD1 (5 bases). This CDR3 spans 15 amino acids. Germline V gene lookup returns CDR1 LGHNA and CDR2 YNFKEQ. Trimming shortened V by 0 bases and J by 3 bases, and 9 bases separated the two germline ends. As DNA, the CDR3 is TGTGCCAGCAGCCAAGATTCAGGGATCAATCAGCCCCAGCATTTT. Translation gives CASSQDSGINQPQHF.

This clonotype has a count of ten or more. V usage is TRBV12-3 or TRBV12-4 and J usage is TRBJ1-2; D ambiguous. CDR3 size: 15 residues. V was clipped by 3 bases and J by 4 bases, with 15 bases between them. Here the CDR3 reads CASSFSWQQVYGYTF. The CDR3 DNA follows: TGTGCCAGCAGTTTTTCTTGGCAGCAAGTCTATGGCTACACCTTC.

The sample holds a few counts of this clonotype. The CDR3 DNA reads TGTGCCACCAGAGTGCTAAATATCGGGCTCATTAATGAAAAACTGTTTTTT. This translates into CATRVLNIGLINEKLFF. The rearrangement links TRBV24-1 to TRBJ1-4; D gene unclear. Per the germline V gene, CDR1 is KGHDR and CDR2 is SFDVKD. Trimming left V 7 bases short and J 4 bases short, with 21 bases between. This CDR3 is 17 amino acids long.

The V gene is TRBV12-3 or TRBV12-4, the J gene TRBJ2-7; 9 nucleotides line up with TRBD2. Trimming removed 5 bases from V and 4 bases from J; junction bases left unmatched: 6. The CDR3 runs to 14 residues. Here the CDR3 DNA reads TGTGCCAGCAGTCTTGGACTAGCGCGGTACGAGCAGTACTTC. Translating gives CASSLGLARYEQYF.

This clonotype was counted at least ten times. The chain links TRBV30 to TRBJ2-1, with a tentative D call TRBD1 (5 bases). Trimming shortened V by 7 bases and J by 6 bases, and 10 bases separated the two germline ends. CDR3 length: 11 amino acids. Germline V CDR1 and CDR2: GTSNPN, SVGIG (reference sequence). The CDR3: CASGHGNEQFF. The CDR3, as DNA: TGTGCCTCTGGACACGGCAATGAGCAGTTCTTC. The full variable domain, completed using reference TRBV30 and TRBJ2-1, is SQTIHQWPATLVQPVGSPLSLECTVEGTSNPNLYWYRQAAGRGLQLLFYSVGIGQISSEVPQNLSASRPQDRQFILSSKKLLLSDSGFYLCASGHGNEQFFGPGTRLTVL.

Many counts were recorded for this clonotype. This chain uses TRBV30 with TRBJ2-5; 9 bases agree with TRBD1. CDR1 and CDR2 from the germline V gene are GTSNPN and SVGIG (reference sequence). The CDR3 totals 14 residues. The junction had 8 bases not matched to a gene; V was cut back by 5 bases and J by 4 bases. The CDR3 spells CAWGGTGGLETQYF. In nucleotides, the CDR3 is TGTGCCTGGGGGGGCACAGGGGGCTTAGAGACCCAGTACTTC.

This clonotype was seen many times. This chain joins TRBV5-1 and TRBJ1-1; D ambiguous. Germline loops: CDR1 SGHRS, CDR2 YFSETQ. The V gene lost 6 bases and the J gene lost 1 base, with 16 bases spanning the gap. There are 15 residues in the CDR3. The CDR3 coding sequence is TGCGCCAGCAAGCTCGGTGGCGGGGAGAACACTGAAGCTTTCTTT. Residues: CASKLGGGENTEAFF.

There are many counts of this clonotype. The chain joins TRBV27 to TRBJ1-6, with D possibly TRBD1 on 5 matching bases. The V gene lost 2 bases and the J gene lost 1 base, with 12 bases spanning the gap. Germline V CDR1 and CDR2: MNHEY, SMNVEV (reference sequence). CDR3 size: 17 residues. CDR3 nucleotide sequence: TGTGCCAGCAGTTTACGGGGGGTGGGGTCCTATAATTCACCCCTCCACTTT. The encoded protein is CASSLRGVGSYNSPLHF.

The CDR3 loop reads CRAGTTYEQYF. CDR3 sequence (DNA): TGCAGGGCGGGGACTACCTACGAGCAGTACTTC. The V call is TRBV20-1, the J call TRBJ2-7, with 7 bases matching TRBD2. The CDR3 runs to 11 residues. Per germline, CDR1 DFQATT and CDR2 SNEGSKA (reference sequence).

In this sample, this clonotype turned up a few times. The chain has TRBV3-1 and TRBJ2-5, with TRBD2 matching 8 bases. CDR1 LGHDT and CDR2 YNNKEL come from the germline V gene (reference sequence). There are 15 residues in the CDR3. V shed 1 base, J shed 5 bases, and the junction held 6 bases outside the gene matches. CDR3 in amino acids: CASSQASGPSETQYF. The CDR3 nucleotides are TGTGCCAGCAGCCAAGCTAGCGGGCCCTCGGAGACCCAGTACTTC.

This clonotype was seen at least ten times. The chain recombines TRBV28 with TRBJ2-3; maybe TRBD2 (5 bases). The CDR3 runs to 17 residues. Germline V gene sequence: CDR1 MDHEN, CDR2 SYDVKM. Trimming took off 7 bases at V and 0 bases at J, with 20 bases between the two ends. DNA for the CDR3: TGTGCCAGCACAATGACGGGGAGCCTTCCTAGCACAGATACGCAGTATTTT. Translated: CASTMTGSLPSTDTQYF. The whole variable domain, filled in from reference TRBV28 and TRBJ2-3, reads DVKVTQSSRYLVKRTGEKVFLECVQDMDHENMFWYRQDPGLGLRLIYFSYDVKMKEKGDIPEGYSVSREKKERFSLILESASTNQTSMYLCASTMTGSLPSTDTQYFGPGTRLTVL.